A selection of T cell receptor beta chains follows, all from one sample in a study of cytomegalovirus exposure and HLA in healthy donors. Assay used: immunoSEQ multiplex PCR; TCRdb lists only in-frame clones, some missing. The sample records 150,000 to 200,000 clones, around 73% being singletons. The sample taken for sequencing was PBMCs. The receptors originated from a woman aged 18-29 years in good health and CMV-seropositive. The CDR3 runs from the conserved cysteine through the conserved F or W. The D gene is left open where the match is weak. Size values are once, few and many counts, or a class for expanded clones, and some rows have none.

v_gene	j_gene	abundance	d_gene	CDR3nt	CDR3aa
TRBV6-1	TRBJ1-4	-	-	TGTGCCAGCAGTCCTCGGACAGCAACTAATGAAAAACTGTTTTTT	CASSPRTATNEKLFF
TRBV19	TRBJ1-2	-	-	TGTGCCAGTAGTGACAGATTGTATGGCTACACCTTC	CASSDRLYGYTF
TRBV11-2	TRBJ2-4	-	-	TGTGCCAGCAGCTTAGATACTGGAGGGCAGGTTCAGTACTTC	CASSLDTGGQVQYF
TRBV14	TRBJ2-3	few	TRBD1	TGTGCCAGCAGCCCAAGGGGACAGGCTAGCACAGATACGCAGTATTTT	CASSPRGQASTDTQYF
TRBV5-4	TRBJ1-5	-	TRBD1	TGTGCCAGCAGCTTGGGGGGGACAGGGGATCAGCCCCAGCATTTT	CASSLGGTGDQPQHF
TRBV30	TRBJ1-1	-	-	TGTGCCTGGGCAAGGCAGGGTGTCACTGAAGCTTTCTTT	CAWARQGVTEAFF
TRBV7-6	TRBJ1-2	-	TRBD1	TGTGCCAGCAGCTCCAACAACCCCGGGGACAGGGTCTATGGCTACACCTTC	CASSSNNPGDRVYGYTF
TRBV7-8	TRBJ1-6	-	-	TGTGCCAGCAGCTCCCCCTGGTCTAGTTCGGGTCCGTCCGGTTCACCCCTCCACTTT	CASSSPWSSSGPSGSPLHF
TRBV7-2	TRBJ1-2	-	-	TGTGCCAGCAGCTTAGTCCAGGGGCCTTATGGCTACACCTTC	CASSLVQGPYGYTF
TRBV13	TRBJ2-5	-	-	TGTGCCAGCAGCTACAGACAGATGGGGTACCAAGAGACCCAGTACTTC	CASSYRQMGYQETQYF
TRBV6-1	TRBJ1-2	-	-	TGTGCCAGCAGTGCCACAGGACGCTATGGCTACACCTTC	CASSATGRYGYTF
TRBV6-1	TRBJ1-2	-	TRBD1	TGTGCCAGCAGTGCGACAGGGGGAGTTTATGGCTACACCTTC	CASSATGGVYGYTF
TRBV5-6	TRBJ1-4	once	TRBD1	TGTGCCAGCAGCACGGCGGGACAGGGGGACGAAAAACTGTTTTTT	CASSTAGQGDEKLFF
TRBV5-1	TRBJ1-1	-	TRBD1	TGCGCCAGCAGCCTAAGGGGGGCCGACAGGGGGACTGAAGCTTTCTTT	CASSLRGADRGTEAFF
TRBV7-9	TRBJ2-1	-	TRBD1	TGTGCCAGCAGCTTAGCGCGTCCGGGACAGCCACTCAATGAGCAGTTCTTC	CASSLARPGQPLNEQFF
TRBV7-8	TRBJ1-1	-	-	TGTGCCAGCAGCTTACCCCTCCCCCCGAACACTGAAGCTTTCTTT	CASSLPLPPNTEAFF
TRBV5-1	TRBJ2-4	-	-	TGCGCCAGCAGCTTGGAGGGTGGAGGGCTAGCCAAAAACATTCAGTACTTC	CASSLEGGGLAKNIQYF
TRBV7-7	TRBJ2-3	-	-	TGTGCTAGCAGCCCCCGTAGCGCCGTGGGCACAGATACGCAGTATTTT	CASSPRSAVGTDTQYF
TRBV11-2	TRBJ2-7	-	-	TGTGCCAGCAGCTTATCCACAGGAACCTACGAGCAGTACTTC	CASSLSTGTYEQYF
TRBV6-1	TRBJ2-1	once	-	TGTGCCAGCAGTGCGCGGACAGTAAATGAGCAGTTCTTC	CASSARTVNEQFF
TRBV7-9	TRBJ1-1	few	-	TGTGCCAATCAGGCGGGGGATAGCACTGAAGCTTTCTTT	CANQAGDSTEAFF
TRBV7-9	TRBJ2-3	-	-	TGTTCCAGCAGCTTAGAGGCGGGTTACGTTCGCACAGATACGCAGTATTTT	CSSSLEAGYVRTDTQYF
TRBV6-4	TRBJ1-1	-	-	TGTGCCAGCAGTGCGATCGGAGGTTGGGTCACTGAAGCTTTCTTT	CASSAIGGWVTEAFF
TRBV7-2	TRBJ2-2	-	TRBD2	TGTGCCAGCAGCCATTACGGAGCGGGGGGGCACACCGGGGAGCTGTTTTTT	CASSHYGAGGHTGELFF
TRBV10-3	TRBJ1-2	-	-	TGTGCCATCAGTGAGTCCCAGGGGATATCATATGGCTACACCTTC	CAISESQGISYGYTF
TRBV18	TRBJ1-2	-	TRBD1	TGTGCCAGCTCACAGGGACAGCGCACTAACTATGGCTACACCTTC	CASSQGQRTNYGYTF
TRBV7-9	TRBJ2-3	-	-	TGTGCCAGCAGCCCAGACACCTTAACGCAGTATTTT	CASSPDTLTQYF
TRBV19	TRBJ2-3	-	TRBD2	TGTGCCAGTAGTATAGTGGGAGGGATGCAGTATTTT	CASSIVGGMQYF
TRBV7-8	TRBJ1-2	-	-	TGTGCCAGCAGCGCAGGGGAAGGTGGCTACACCTTC	CASSAGEGGYTF
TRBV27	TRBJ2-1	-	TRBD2	TGTGCCAGCTCACTCATTAGCGGGGGGGGCTACAATGAGCAGTTCTTC	CASSLISGGGYNEQFF
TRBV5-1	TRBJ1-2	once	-	TGCGCCAGCAGCTTCCTGGCGGGTACTAACTATGGCTACACCTTC	CASSFLAGTNYGYTF
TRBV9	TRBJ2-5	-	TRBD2	TGTGCCAGCAGCGCAACGGGGGGGAGGGGGGAGACCCAGTACTTC	CASSATGGRGETQYF
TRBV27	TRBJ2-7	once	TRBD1	TGTGCCAGCAGTTTCGTTATCACAGGGGGCTTTCGCCACGAGCAGTACTTC	CASSFVITGGFRHEQYF
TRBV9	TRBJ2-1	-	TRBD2	TGTGCCAGCAGCGTAGGGGCCCGAGCGGGGCCGTCCTACAATGAGCAGTTCTTC	CASSVGARAGPSYNEQFF
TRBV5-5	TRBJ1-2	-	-	TGTGCCAGCAGCTTTGGGATGACCGGGATCGGCTATGGCTACACCTTC	CASSFGMTGIGYGYTF
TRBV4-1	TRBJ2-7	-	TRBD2	TGCGCCAGCAGCCAAGGAGTTGGGGGGGGGTCCTACGAGCAGTACTTC	CASSQGVGGGSYEQYF
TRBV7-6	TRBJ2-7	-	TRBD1	TGTGCCAGCAGCTTAGCGGCAGGGGGTGGCTCCTACGAGCAGTACTTC	CASSLAAGGGSYEQYF
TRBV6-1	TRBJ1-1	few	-	TGTGCCAGCAGCTTACAGGGGAACACTGAAGCTTTCTTT	CASSLQGNTEAFF
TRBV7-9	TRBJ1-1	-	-	TGTGCCAGCAGCTTAGGTGGAGGGATCAGTGAAGCTTTCTTT	CASSLGGGISEAFF
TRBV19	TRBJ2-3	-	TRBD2	TGTGCCAGCAAGAATAGCGGGGGGCCAGATACGCAGTATTTT	CASKNSGGPDTQYF
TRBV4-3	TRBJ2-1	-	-	TGCGCCAGCAGCCAAGATCAGGGGAGCTCCTACAATGAGCAGTTCTTC	CASSQDQGSSYNEQFF
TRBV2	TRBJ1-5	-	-	TGTGCCAGCAGCGACCCAGGGGACTATAGCAATCAGCCCCAGCATTTT	CASSDPGDYSNQPQHF
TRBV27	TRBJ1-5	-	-	TGTGCCAGCAGTCTAGAGCCGGGAATTAATCAGCCCCAGCATTTT	CASSLEPGINQPQHF
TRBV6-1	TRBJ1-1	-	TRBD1	TGTGCCAGCTTAAGAGGACACAGGGGACACACTGAAGCTTTCTTT	CASLRGHRGHTEAFF
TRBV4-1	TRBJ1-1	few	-	TGCGCCAGCAGCCAATCACAGGGTAGAACTGAAGCTTTCTTT	CASSQSQGRTEAFF
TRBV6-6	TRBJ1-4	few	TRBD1	TGTGCCAGCACCCAAGGATACGGGACAGTAGACCAAAAACTGTTTTTT	CASTQGYGTVDQKLFF
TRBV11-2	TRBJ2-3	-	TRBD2	TGTGCCAGCAGCTCACGGCCCGGGACTAGCGGGGGGGGCGCAGATACGCAGTATTTT	CASSSRPGTSGGGADTQYF
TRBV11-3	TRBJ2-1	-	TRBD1	TGTGCCAGCAGCGGACAGGGGAGGCAGTTCTTC	CASSGQGRQFF
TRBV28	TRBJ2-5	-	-	TGCGCCAGCAGTCCTTCTCTGGCCCAAGAGACCCAGTACTTC	CASSPSLAQETQYF
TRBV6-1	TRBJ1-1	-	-	TGTGCCAGCAGTGGAAGCATGGAGAGTACTGAAGCTTTCTTT	CASSGSMESTEAFF
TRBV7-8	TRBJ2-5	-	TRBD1	TGTGCCAGCAGCTTACCAGGGGGCGCGGAGACCCAGTACTTC	CASSLPGGAETQYF
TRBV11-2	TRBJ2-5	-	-	TGTGCCAGCAGCCCTAGACTAGTGTTAGGGGAGACCCAGTACTTC	CASSPRLVLGETQYF
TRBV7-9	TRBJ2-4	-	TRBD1	TGTGCCAGCAGCTTTACAGGGGGCGGGCGGCTGATAGACATTCAGTACTTC	CASSFTGGGRLIDIQYF
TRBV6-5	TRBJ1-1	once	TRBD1	TGTGCCAGCAGTTCGGTACAGGGGGTGGCAGCTTTCTTT	CASSSVQGVAAFF
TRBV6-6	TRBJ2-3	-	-	TGTGCCAGCAGTTACTCGATCGAGCCCACAGATACGCAGTATTTT	CASSYSIEPTDTQYF
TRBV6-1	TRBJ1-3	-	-	TGTGCCAGCACCAGACAGGCCACCTCTGGAAACACCATATATTTT	CASTRQATSGNTIYF
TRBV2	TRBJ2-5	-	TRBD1	TGTGCCAGCAGTCGAGGACAGGGACGAGAGACCCAGTACTTC	CASSRGQGRETQYF